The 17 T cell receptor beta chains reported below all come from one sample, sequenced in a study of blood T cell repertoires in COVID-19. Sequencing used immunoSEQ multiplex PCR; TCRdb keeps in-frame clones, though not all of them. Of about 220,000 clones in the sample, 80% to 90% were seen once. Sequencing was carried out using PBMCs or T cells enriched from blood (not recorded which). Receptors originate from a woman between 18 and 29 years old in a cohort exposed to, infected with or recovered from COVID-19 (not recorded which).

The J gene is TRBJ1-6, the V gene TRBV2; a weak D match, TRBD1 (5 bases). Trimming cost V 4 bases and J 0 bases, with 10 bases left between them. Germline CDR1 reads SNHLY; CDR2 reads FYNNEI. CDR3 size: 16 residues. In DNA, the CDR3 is TGTGCCAGCAGTGTGGGGGGAAGCTCCTATAATTCACCCCTCCACTTT. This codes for CASSVGGSSYNSPLHF.

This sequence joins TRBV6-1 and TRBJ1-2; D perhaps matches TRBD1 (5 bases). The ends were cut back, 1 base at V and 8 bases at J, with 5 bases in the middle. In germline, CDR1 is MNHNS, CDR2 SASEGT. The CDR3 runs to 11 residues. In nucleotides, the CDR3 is TGTGCCAGCAGTGAAGAGGGGGGCTACACCTTC. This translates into CASSEEGGYTF.

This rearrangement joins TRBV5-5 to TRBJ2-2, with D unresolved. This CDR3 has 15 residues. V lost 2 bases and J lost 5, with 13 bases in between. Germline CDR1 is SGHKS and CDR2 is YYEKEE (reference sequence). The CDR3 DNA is TGTGCCAGCAGCTTAAACAGTGAACAAACCGGGGAGCTGTTTTTT. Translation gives CASSLNSEQTGELFF.

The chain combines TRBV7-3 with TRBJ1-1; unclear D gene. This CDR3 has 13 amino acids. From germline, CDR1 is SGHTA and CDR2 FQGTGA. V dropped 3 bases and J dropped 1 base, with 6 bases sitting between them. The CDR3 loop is CASSFAENTEAFF. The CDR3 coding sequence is TGTGCCAGCAGCTTCGCAGAGAACACTGAAGCTTTCTTT.

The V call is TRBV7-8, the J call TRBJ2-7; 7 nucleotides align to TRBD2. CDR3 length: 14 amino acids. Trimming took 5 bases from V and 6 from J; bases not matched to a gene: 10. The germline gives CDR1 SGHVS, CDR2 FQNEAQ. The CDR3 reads CASSHSSGQAEQYF. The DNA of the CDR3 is TGTGCCAGCAGCCACTCTAGCGGCCAGGCCGAGCAGTACTTC.

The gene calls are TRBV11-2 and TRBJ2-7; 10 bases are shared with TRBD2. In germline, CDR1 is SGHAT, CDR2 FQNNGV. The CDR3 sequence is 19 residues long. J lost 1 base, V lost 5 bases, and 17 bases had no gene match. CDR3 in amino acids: CASSPEAGGPGRRSYEQYF. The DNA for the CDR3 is TGTGCCAGCAGCCCTGAAGCGGGAGGGCCTGGGAGGAGGTCCTACGAGCAGTACTTC.

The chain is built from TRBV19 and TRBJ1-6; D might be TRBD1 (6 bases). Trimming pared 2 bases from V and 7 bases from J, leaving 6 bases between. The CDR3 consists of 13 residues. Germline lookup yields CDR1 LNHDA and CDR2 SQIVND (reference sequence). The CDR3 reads CASSITGNSPLHF. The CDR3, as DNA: TGTGCCAGTAGTATAACAGGGAATTCACCCCTCCACTTT.

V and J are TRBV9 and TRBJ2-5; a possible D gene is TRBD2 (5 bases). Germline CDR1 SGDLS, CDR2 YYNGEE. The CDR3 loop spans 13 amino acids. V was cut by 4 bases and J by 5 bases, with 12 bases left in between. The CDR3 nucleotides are TGTGCCAGCAGCACCTCTGCGGGTGAGACCCAGTACTTC. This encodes CASSTSAGETQYF.

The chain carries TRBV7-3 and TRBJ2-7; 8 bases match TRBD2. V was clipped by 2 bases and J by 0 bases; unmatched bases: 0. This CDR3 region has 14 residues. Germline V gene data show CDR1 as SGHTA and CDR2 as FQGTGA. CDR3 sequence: CASSLLAGSYEQYF. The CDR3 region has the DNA TGTGCCAGCAGCTTACTAGCGGGCTCCTACGAGCAGTACTTC.

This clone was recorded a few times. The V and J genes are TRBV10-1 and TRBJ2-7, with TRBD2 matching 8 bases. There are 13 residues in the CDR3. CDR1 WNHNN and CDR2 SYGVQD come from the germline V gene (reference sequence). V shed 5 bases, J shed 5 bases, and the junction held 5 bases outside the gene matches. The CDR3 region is CASSSGSPHEQYF. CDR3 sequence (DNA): TGCGCCAGCAGTAGCGGGAGCCCCCACGAGCAGTACTTC.

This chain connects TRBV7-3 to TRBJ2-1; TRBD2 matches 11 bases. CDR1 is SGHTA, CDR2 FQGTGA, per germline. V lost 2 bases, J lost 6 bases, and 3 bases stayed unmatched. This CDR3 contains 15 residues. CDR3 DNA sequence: TGTGCCAGCAGCTTATTACTAGCGGGAGCCAATGAGCAGTTCTTC. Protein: CASSLLLAGANEQFF.

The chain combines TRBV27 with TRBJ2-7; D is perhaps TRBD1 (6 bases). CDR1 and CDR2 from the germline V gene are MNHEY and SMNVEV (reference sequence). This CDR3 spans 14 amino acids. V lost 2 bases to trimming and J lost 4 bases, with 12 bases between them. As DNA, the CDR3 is TGTGCCAGCAGTTTAAGGACAGAGTTATACGAGCAGTACTTC. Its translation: CASSLRTELYEQYF.

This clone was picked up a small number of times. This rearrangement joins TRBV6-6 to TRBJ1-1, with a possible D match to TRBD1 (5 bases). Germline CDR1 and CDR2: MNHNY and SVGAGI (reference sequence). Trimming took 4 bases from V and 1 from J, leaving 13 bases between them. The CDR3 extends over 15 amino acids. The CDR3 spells CASSWGEDRNTEAFF. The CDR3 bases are TGTGCCAGCAGTTGGGGGGAGGATAGGAACACTGAAGCTTTCTTT.

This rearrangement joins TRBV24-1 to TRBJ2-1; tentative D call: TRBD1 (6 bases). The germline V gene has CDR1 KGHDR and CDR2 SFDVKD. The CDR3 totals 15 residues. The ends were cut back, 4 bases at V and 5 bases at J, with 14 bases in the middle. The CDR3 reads CATSEGGAPDNEQFF. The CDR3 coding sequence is TGTGCCACCAGTGAAGGGGGAGCCCCGGACAATGAGCAGTTCTTC.

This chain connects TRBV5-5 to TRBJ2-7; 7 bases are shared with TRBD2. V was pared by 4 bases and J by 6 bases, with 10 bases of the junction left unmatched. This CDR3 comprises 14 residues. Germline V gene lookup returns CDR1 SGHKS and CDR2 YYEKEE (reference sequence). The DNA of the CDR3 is TGTGCCAGCAGCCCCGCCCAACTAGCGCGCGAGCAGTACTTC. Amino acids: CASSPAQLAREQYF.

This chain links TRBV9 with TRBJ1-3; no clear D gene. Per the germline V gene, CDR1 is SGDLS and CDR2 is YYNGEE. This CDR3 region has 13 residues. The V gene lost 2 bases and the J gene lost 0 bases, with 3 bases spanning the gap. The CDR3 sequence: CASSVRSGNTIYF. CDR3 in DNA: TGTGCCAGCAGCGTGCGCTCTGGAAACACCATATATTTT.

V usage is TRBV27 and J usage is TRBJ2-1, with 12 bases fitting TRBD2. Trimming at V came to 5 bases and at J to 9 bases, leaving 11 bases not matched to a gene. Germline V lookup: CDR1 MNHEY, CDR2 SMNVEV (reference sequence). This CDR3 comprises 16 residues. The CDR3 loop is CASSLTLAGGPGEQFF. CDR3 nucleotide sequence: TGTGCCAGCAGTCTCACCCTAGCGGGGGGGCCGGGTGAGCAGTTCTTC.